This T cell receptor beta chain was retrieved from a study of T-cell reconstitution after alpha-beta-depleted transplantation in children. Construction of the TCRbeta library involved unique molecular identifiers. TCRdb analysed the PCR reads with MiXCR anew, one entry per CDR3 protein. The sample records nearly 550,000 distinct CDR3 sequences, around 16% being singletons. A few counts support this clonotype. Trimming stripped 0 bases from V and 3 bases from J, with 12 bases between. In germline, CDR1 is MNHEY, CDR2 SVGAGI. This CDR3 region has 15 residues. This chain connects TRBV6-5 to TRBJ2-7; unclear D gene. Specimen: PBMCs from the stem cell graft donor, collected from the stem cell graft. The source of this sequence is a human donor who donated a stem cell graft to a child with acute lymphoblastic leukemia. CDR3 sequence (DNA): TGTGCCAGCAGTTACTCGGCGGAGCCGTTCTACGAGCAGTACTTC. Translation gives CASSYSAEPFYEQYF.